The TCR beta chain under discussion was sequenced for a study of human T cells and chemical hapten exposure. Looking at the study overall: Sensitization employed 2% DPC on approximately 2 cm by approximately 2 cm of upper inner arm skin. Patients were given diphenylcyclopropenone on the scalp weekly across the approximately 24-week study. DPC 0.01% went on the upper back by patch test, with reading at 6 days. Findings and limits, study-wide: Relative to control repertoires, expanded TCRs gave rise to significantly more large CDR3 similarity clusters.

Note on this clonotype: The antigen is undetermined.

TCRdb itself ran the RACE reads through MiXCR, one entry per CDR3 protein. This sample carries 85,000 to 100,000 distinct CDR3 sequences, around 25% of them seen once, and the ten largest clones take about a tenth. The time point denotes: patch test 3, about 24 weeks after DPC sensitization. As for treatment: therapeutic diphenylcyclopropenone sensitization with weekly scalp DPC. From germline, CDR1 is SGHRS and CDR2 YFSETQ. CDR3 length equals 15 residues. Trimming took 0 bases from V and 0 from J, leaving 8 bases between them. The sample in question was whole blood, obtained in connection with sensitization to the hapten diphenylcyclopropenone (DPC). The gene calls are TRBV5-1 and TRBJ2-3; D may correspond to TRBD1 or TRBD2 (5 bases each). The TCR originated in a man between 40 and 49 years old with alopecia areata. Some clones in this sample may be carry-over from other donors' samples. The CDR3 loop reads CASSLVWGSTDTQYF. The CDR3 DNA sequence: TGCGCCAGCAGCTTGGTGTGGGGGAGCACAGATACGCAGTATTTT. Supplemented by reference TRBV5-1 and TRBJ2-3, the full variable domain reads KAGVTQTPRYLIKTRGQQVTLSCSPISGHRSVSWYQQTPGQGLQFLFEYFSETQRNKGNFPGRFSGRQFSNSRSEMNVSTLELGDSALYLCASSLVWGSTDTQYFGPGTRLTVL.